The 9 T cell receptor beta chains below all came from one sample that was sequenced in a study of CD8 T cells in ankylosing spondylitis (dated by TCRdb to 2016 to 2017). Libraries were built with 5' RACE. The run used an Illumina HiSeq 2500. TCRdb trimmed public reads at Q25 via fastp, called clones via MiXCR and kept in-frame beta chains. Each entry is one CDR3 protein sequence, shown with its most common DNA and genes. Recorded for this sample are fewer than 250,000 distinct CDR3 sequences; about 10% of them occurred a single time. The ten largest clones add up to roughly a fifth of the sample. Input material: blood, either unsorted or a sorted T cell fraction (not recorded which). The source of these receptors is a male donor with ankylosing spondylitis or in good health (not recorded which).

In this sample, this clonotype turned up many times. The V call is TRBV2, the J call TRBJ2-3; tentatively, D is TRBD2 (6 bases). The ends were cut back, 6 bases at V and 0 bases at J, with 10 bases in the middle. The CDR3 has 14 amino acids. From germline, CDR1 is SNHLY and CDR2 FYNNEI. The CDR3 spells CASRFAGSTDTQYF. The CDR3 DNA sequence: TGTGCCAGCAGATTTGCGGGGAGCACAGATACGCAGTATTTT.

In this sample, this clonotype turned up many times. The CDR3 loop reads CSARVTHGGLGQPQHF. DNA of the CDR3: TGCAGTGCTAGAGTCACCCATGGGGGGCTAGGTCAGCCCCAGCATTTT. The gene calls are TRBV20-1 and TRBJ1-5; D perhaps matches TRBD1 (6 bases). CDR1 is DFQATT and CDR2 is SNEGSKA in the germline V gene (reference sequence). V was trimmed by 1 base and J by 6 bases, leaving 19 bases between them. The CDR3 extends over 16 amino acids.

This clonotype was observed at least ten times. The chain employs TRBV3-1 and TRBJ2-4, with D possibly being TRBD1 or TRBD2 (5 bases each). Germline lookup yields CDR1 LGHDT and CDR2 YNNKEL (reference sequence). The CDR3 contains 14 residues. Between the trimmed V and J ends, which lost 7 bases and 3 bases, there was a span of 13 bases. This CDR3 reads CASNSGTDKNIQYF. CDR3 bases: TGTGCCAGCAATTCCGGGACGGACAAAAACATTCAGTACTTC.

This clonotype was seen a handful of times. The rearrangement uses TRBV28 and TRBJ2-7, with 8 bases identical to TRBD1. The germline gives CDR1 MDHEN, CDR2 SYDVKM. This CDR3 has 15 residues. J lost 4 bases, V lost 8 bases, and 13 bases had no gene match. This CDR3 reads CASGRQSGGAYEQYF. For the CDR3, the DNA is TGTGCCAGCGGACGACAGTCAGGGGGCGCTTACGAGCAGTACTTC.

CDR3 loop: CASSRGGLEETQYF. CDR3 in DNA: TGTGCCAGCAGCCGGGGCGGCCTGGAGGAGACCCAGTACTTC. The chain recombines TRBV5-5 with TRBJ2-5, with D perhaps being TRBD1 or TRBD2 (5 bases each). CDR1 is SGHKS, CDR2 YYEKEE, per germline (reference sequence). Trimming shortened V by 4 bases and J by 5 bases, and 15 bases separated the two germline ends. This CDR3 has 14 amino acids.

This clonotype was observed many times. The genes are TRBV7-2 and TRBJ2-7; D is uncertain. The germline gives CDR1 SGHTA, CDR2 FQGNSA. The CDR3 totals 14 residues. V dropped 10 bases and J dropped 0 bases, with 16 bases sitting between them. The CDR3 nucleotides read TGTGCCATACAACTGGGATTCCCCTCCTACGAGCAGTACTTC. Translated: CAIQLGFPSYEQYF. The variable domain in full, with the rest retrieved from reference TRBV7-2 and TRBJ2-7, is GAGVSQSPSNKVTEKGKDVELRCDPISGHTALYWYRQSLGQGLEFLIYFQGNSAPDKSGLPSDRFSAERTGGSVSTLTIQRTQQEDSAVYLCAIQLGFPSYEQYFGPGTRLTVT.

The chain carries TRBV5-1 and TRBJ2-5; maybe TRBD2 (6 bases). The CDR3 is 15 amino acids. Germline CDR1 SGHRS, CDR2 YFSETQ. V lost 0 bases to trimming and J lost 5 bases, with 14 bases between them. The CDR3 DNA follows: TGCGCCAGCAGCTTGGAACTAGCCCCAAGGGAGACCCAGTACTTC. It is translated as CASSLELAPRETQYF.

This clonotype was seen many times. V usage is TRBV11-2 and J usage is TRBJ1-2; 7 bases match TRBD1. J was trimmed by 4 bases and V by 2 bases; bases with no gene match: 10. This CDR3 has 16 residues. CDR1 is SGHAT, CDR2 FQNNGV, per germline. In DNA, the CDR3 is TGTGCCAGCAGCTTATGGATGGCAGGGGGGAGCTATGGCTACACCTTC. Protein product: CASSLWMAGGSYGYTF.

Many counts were recorded for this clonotype. The chain has TRBV5-1 and TRBJ2-3; D gene unclear. Per the germline V gene, CDR1 is SGHRS and CDR2 is YFSETQ. CDR3 length equals 15 residues. The V end was cut by 3 bases, the J end by 2 bases, with 13 bases between. Here the CDR3 DNA reads TGCGCCAGCAGCTCCATGGCACCAGACACAGATACGCAGTATTTT. It encodes CASSSMAPDTDTQYF.